A selection of T cell receptor beta chains follows, all from one sample in a study of blood T cell repertoires in COVID-19. Clones were sequenced by immunoSEQ multiplex PCR, and TCRdb holds only the in-frame ones, with some missing. The sample includes under 450,000 clones, approximately 90% of them seen just once. Sequencing used PBMCs or T cells enriched from blood (not recorded which). The receptor source for this set is a woman in her 40s who had been exposed to COVID-19. CDR3s include the opening cysteine and the closing phenylalanine or tryptophan. The order of the fields is J gene, V gene, clone size, CDR3 protein. Clone size is not always given. Where it is, it says once, few, many or a class for expanded clones.

TRBJ1-3	TRBV15	.	CATSSKGLTSGNTIYF
TRBJ2-5	TRBV5-8	.	CASSLEPGDTETQYF
TRBJ2-7	TRBV11-3	.	CASSRGQGKPYEQYF
TRBJ2-6	TRBV11-2	.	CASSLAIYSGANVLTF
TRBJ1-4	TRBV14	.	CASSPGGNEKLFF
TRBJ1-6	TRBV30	.	CAWGTGRTSSYNSPLHF
TRBJ2-3	TRBV25-1	.	CASSPRQGLGDTQYF
TRBJ2-1	TRBV19	.	CASSIDSHGRRTEQFF
TRBJ2-3	TRBV5-1	.	CASKKPSGGDTQYF
TRBJ2-3	TRBV20-1	.	CSASVSRGETDTQYF
TRBJ2-7	TRBV3-1/TRBV3-2	.	CASSQGSGSTGEQYF
TRBJ2-5	TRBV7-2	.	CASSSRASGMVETQYF
TRBJ2-2	TRBV7-7	.	CASSARLAGVSGELFF
TRBJ2-2	TRBV7-3	few	CASSSDPGLRAGELFF
TRBJ2-7	TRBV7-9	.	CASSLDLSGEQYF
TRBJ1-5	TRBV6-6	.	CASGHRDSFNQPQHF
TRBJ2-1	TRBV2	.	CASHRDTTRSNEQFF
TRBJ2-2	TRBV4-3	.	CASRDRGLNTGELFF
TRBJ2-1	TRBV10-3	.	CAIPGSGRLMSYNEQFF
TRBJ2-2	TRBV2	.	CARGGGATGELFF
TRBJ2-1	TRBV19	.	CASKGGITDEQFF
TRBJ2-2	TRBV7-2	.	CASSFLAGGSSTGELFF
TRBJ1-2	TRBV7-8	.	CASSLAENYGYTF
TRBJ1-1	TRBV27	.	CASRTGHTEAFF
TRBJ2-3	TRBV5-4	.	CASSRELTSGGTDTQYF
TRBJ2-3	TRBV2	.	CASSELSRSSTDTQYF
TRBJ1-1	TRBV27	.	CASSLFGGYTEAFF
TRBJ2-1	TRBV6-5	.	CASRTGLAGNEQFF
TRBJ2-7	TRBV27	.	CASSFGTNYEQYF
TRBJ1-6	TRBV5-4	.	CASSGGIPGPSSPLHF